These 4 T cell receptor beta chains were sequenced from one sample in a study of identical twins. TCRdb re-derived calls from the 5' RACE reads in MiXCR, one entry per CDR3 protein. The data hold about 340,000 distinct CDR3 sequences, with 9% observed a single time. Sequencing was done on a sample of naive T cells sorted from blood. The origin of the receptors is a woman aged 45-65 years in good health.

This clonotype was detected a few times. The chain links TRBV5-1 to TRBJ1-1; 9 nucleotides line up with TRBD1. This CDR3 spans 15 amino acids. The germline V gene encodes CDR1 SGHRS and CDR2 YFSETQ. The trim removed 2 bases at V and 1 base at J, leaving 3 bases unmatched. CDR3 in DNA: TGCGCCAGCAGCTTCTCGACAGGGGGGAACACTGAAGCTTTCTTT. Encoded protein: CASSFSTGGNTEAFF.

This clonotype was seen a few times. The DNA for the CDR3 is TGCGCCAGCAGCCCAGCCGACGGGAGGGCCGGGGACGGGGAGCTGTTTTTT. Translating gives CASSPADGRAGDGELFF. The chain recombines TRBV4-1 with TRBJ2-2; 8 nucleotides agree with TRBD2. This CDR3 is built from 17 residues. Germline CDR1 reads MGHRA; CDR2 reads YSYEKL. J gave up 7 bases and V 4 bases, and 14 bases lay outside the gene matches.

The chain is built from TRBV4-1 and TRBJ1-1; D gene unclear. This CDR3 is 12 amino acids long. Deletions cut 3 bases from V and 8 bases from J, with 10 bases between. Looked up from germline, CDR1 is MGHRA and CDR2 is YSYEKL. The CDR3 DNA follows: TGCGCCAGCAGCCAGCGCACTAGCGAAGCTTTCTTT. Translated, it gives CASSQRTSEAFF.

There are many counts of this clonotype. V is TRBV12-3 or TRBV12-4 and J is TRBJ2-7; 7 positions agree with TRBD2. This CDR3 spans 12 amino acids. V was pared by 5 bases and J by 4 bases, with 2 bases of the junction left unmatched. The CDR3 loop reads CASSQGGYEQYF. Here the CDR3 DNA reads TGTGCCAGCAGTCAGGGAGGGTACGAGCAGTACTTC.